This T cell receptor (beta chain) was recorded in a study of cytomegalovirus exposure and HLA in healthy donors. The wider study: Genetic ancestry analysis placed over 65% of the 300 to 500 donors that were genotyped in the Caucasian-associated cluster.

Looked up from germline, CDR1 is MNHEY and CDR2 is SMNVEV (reference sequence). The V end was cut by 6 bases, the J end by 9 bases, with 17 bases between. This CDR3 spans 13 amino acids. The study's findings and limits: Later work found that TCR association rates differed between HLA loci; DRB1 had the most and HLA-C the fewest. Roughly even sequencing depth across donors was the assumption behind the presence/absence analyses.

PCR was performed using 60 Vbeta and 13 Jbeta primers. As processed by the authors: In a later analysis, the count reached 80 million or so unique TCR beta chains, with 10 million to 14 million shared. Clones were read by immunoSEQ multiplex PCR, and TCRdb kept only the in-frame ones, dropping some. The V and J calls and clone size were taken over from that table, and D and trimming were inferred from the DNA. Of fewer than 200,000 clones in the sample, roughly 80% were seen once. With regard to this clone: Its antigen is still unknown.

The sequence derives from a woman aged 25 to 39 in good health and CMV-seropositive. The chain recombines TRBV27 with TRBJ1-1; D not resolved. The sequenced sample was PBMCs. CDR3 DNA sequence: TGTGCCAGCAGCCGTACAGAACGGGATAAAGCTTTCTTT. It is translated as CASSRTERDKAFF.